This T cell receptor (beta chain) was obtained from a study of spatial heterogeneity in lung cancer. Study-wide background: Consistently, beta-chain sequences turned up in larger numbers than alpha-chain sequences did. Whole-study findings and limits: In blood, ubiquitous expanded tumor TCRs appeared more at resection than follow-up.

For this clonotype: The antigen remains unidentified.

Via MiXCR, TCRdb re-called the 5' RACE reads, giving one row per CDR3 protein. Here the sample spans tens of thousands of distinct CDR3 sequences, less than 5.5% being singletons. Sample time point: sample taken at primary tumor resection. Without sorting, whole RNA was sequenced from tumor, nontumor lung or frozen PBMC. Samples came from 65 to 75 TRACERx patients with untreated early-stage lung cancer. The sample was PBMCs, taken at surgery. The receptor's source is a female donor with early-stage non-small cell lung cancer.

For the CDR3, the DNA is TGTGCCAGCAGCCTACTTGGGCTAGCGGGGGGGCAGTTCTTC. It yields the protein CASSLLGLAGGQFF. The chain links TRBV3-1 to TRBJ2-1; 11 bases align to TRBD2. The CDR3 is 14 amino acids. The germline CDR1 and CDR2 sequences are LGHDT and YNNKEL (reference sequence). V gave up 4 bases and J gave up 12 bases; unmatched junction bases: 8.